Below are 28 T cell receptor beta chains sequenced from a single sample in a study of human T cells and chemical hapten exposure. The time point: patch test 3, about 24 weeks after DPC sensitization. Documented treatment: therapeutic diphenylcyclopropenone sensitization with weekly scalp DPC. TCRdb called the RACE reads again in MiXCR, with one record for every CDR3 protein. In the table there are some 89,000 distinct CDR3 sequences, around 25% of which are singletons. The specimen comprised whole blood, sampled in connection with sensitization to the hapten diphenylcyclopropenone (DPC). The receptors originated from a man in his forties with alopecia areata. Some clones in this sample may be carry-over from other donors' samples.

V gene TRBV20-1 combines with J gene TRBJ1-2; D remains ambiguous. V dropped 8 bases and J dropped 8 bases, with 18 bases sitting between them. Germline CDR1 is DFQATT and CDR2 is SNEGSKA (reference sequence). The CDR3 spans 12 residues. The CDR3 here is CSPKKGFDGYTF. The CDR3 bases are TGCAGTCCCAAGAAAGGATTCGACGGCTACACCTTC.

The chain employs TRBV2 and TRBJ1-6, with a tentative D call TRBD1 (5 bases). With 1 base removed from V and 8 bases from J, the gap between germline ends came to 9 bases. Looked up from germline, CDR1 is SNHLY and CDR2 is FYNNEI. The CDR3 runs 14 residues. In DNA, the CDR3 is TGTGCCAGCAGTGAAGGGGGGGAGGATTCACCCCTCCACTTT. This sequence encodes CASSEGGEDSPLHF.

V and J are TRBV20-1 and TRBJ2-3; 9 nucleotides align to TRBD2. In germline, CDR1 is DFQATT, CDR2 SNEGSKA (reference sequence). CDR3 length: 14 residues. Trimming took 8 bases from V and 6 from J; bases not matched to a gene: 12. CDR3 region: CSRSVAGARDTQYF. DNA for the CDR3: TGCAGTCGGTCGGTAGCGGGAGCTAGGGATACGCAGTATTTT.

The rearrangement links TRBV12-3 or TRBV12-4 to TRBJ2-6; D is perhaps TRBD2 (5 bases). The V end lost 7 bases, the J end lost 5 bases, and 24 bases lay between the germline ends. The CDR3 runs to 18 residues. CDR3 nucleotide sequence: TGTGCCAGCAATTTGGGAGACCAGGATGCCGATCGGGCCAACGTCCTGACTTTC. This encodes CASNLGDQDADRANVLTF.

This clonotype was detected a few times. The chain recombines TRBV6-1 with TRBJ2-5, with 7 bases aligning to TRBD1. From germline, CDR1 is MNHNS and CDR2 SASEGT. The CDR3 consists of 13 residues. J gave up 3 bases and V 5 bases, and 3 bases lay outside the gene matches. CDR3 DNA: TGTGCCAGCAGTTTGACAGGGAAAGAGACCCAGTACTTC. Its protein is CASSLTGKETQYF.

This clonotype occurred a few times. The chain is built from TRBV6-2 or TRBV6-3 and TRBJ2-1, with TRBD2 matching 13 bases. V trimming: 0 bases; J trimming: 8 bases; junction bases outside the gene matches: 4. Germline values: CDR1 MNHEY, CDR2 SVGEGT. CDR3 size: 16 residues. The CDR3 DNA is TGTGCCAGCAGTTACTCGCTCGGGACTAGCGGGGATGAGCAGTTCTTC. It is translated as CASSYSLGTSGDEQFF.

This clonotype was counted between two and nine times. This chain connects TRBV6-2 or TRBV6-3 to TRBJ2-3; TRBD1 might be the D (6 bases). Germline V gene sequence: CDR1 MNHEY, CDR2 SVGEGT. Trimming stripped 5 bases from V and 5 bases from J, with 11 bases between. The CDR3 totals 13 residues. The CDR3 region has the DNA TGTGCCAGCAGTCTCAGGGGTGTAGATACGCAGTATTTT. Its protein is CASSLRGVDTQYF.

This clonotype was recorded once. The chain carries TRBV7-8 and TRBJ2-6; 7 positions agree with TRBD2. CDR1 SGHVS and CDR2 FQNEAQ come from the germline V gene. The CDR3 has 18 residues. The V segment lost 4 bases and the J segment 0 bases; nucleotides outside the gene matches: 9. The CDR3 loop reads CASSSPWGGGSGANVLTF. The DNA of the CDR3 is TGTGCCAGCAGCTCCCCGTGGGGGGGGGGCTCTGGGGCCAACGTCCTGACTTTC.

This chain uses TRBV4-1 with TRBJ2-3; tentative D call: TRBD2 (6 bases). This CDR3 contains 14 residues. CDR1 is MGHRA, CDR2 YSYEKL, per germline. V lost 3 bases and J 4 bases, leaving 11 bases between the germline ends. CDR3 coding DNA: TGCGCCAGCAGCCAGCGACTAGGGCCAGATACGCAGTATTTT. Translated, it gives CASSQRLGPDTQYF.

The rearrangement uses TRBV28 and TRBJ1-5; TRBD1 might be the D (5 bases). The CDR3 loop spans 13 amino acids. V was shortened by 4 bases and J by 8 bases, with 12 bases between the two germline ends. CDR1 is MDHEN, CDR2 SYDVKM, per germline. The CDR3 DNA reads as TGTGCCAGCAGTTCACCGGGGCCGGAGCCCCAGCATTTT. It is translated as CASSSPGPEPQHF.

Here the CDR3 DNA reads TGTGCCAGCAGTCCTCAAGGTACAAGTCAGCCCCAGCATTTT. This sequence encodes CASSPQGTSQPQHF. The genes are TRBV27 and TRBJ1-5; D uncertain. The CDR3 has 14 amino acids. The germline V gene has CDR1 MNHEY and CDR2 SMNVEV (reference sequence). Trimming left V 5 bases short and J 6 bases short, with 14 bases between.

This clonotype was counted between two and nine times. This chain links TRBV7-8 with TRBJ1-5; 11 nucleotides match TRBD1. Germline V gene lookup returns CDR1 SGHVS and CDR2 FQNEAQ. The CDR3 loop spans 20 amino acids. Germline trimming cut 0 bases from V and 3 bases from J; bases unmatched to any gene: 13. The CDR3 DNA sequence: TGTGCCAGCAGCTTAGCTACCGGGACAGGGGGGTCTCCCTTCAATCAGCCCCAGCATTTT. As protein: CASSLATGTGGSPFNQPQHF. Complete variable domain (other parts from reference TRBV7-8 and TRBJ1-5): GAGVSQSPRYKVAKRGQDVALRCDPISGHVSLFWYQQALGQGPEFLTYFQNEAQLDKSGLPSDRFFAERPEGSVSTLKIQRTQQEDSAVYLCASSLATGTGGSPFNQPQHFGDGTRLSIL.

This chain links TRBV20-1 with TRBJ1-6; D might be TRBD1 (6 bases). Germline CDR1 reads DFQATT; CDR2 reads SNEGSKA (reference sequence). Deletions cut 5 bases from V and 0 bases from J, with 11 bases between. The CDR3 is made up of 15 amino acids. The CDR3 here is CSASGVSSYNSPLHF. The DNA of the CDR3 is TGCAGTGCTTCAGGGGTGAGCTCCTATAATTCACCCCTCCACTTT.

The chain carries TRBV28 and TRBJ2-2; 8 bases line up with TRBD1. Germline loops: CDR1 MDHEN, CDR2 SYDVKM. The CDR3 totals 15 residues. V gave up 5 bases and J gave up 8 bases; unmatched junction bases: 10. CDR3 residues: CASSRWTGRLGELFF. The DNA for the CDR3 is TGTGCCAGCAGTCGATGGACAGGGAGGTTGGGGGAGCTGTTTTTT. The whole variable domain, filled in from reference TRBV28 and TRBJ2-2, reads DVKVTQSSRYLVKRTGEKVFLECVQDMDHENMFWYRQDPGLGLRLIYFSYDVKMKEKGDIPEGYSVSREKKERFSLILESASTNQTSMYLCASSRWTGRLGELFFGEGSRLTVL.

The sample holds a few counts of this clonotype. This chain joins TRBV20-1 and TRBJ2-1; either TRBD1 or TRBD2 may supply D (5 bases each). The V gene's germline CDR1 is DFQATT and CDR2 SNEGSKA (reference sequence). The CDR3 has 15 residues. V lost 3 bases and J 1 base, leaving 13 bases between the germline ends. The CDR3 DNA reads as TGCAGTGCTAGTACCAGGGACCTATCCTACAATGAGCAGTTCTTC. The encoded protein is CSASTRDLSYNEQFF.

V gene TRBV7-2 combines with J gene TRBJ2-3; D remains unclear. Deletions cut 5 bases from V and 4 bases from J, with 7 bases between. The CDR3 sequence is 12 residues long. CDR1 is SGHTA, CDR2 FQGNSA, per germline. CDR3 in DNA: TGTGCCAGCAGCCCGACTTCAGATACGCAGTATTTT. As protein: CASSPTSDTQYF.

CDR3 in DNA: TGCGCCAGCAGCTTGGAATGGGGGAAAACCTACGAGCAGTACTTC. It codes for CASSLEWGKTYEQYF. The V gene is TRBV5-1, the J gene TRBJ2-7, with D perhaps assigned TRBD1 or TRBD2 (5 bases each). Germline V gene lookup returns CDR1 SGHRS and CDR2 YFSETQ. The CDR3 extends over 15 amino acids. V dropped 0 bases and J dropped 2 bases, with 12 bases sitting between them. Full variable domain (outside the CDR3, taken from reference TRBV5-1 and TRBJ2-7): KAGVTQTPRYLIKTRGQQVTLSCSPISGHRSVSWYQQTPGQGLQFLFEYFSETQRNKGNFPGRFSGRQFSNSRSEMNVSTLELGDSALYLCASSLEWGKTYEQYFGPGTRLTVT.

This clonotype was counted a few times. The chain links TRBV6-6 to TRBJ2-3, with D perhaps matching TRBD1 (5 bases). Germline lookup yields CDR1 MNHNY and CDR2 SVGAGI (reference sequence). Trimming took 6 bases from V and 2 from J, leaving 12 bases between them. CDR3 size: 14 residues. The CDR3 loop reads CASRGAGSTDTQYF. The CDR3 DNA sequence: TGTGCCAGCAGAGGGGCAGGGTCCACAGATACGCAGTATTTT.

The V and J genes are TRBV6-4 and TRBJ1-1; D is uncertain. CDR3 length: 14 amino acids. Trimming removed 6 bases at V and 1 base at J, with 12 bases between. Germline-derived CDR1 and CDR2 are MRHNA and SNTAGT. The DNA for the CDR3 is TGTGCCAGCAGGGCAAGAGAGAGGAACACTGAAGCTTTCTTT. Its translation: CASRARERNTEAFF.

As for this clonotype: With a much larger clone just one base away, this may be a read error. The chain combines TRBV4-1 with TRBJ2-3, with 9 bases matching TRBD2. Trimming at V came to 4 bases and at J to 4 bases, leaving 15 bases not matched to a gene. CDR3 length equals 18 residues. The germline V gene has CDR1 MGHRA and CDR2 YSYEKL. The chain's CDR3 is CASSRDFNPSGTPDTQYF. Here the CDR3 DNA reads TGCGCCAGCAGCCGAGATTTTAACCCTAGCGGGACCCCAGATACGCAGTATTTT.

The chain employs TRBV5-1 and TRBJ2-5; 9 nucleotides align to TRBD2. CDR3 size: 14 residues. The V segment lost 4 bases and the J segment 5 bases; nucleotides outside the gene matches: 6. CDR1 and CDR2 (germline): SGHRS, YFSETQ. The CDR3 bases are TGCGCCAGCAGCGCGGGACTAGCTCAGGAGACCCAGTACTTC. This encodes CASSAGLAQETQYF.

The CDR3 nucleotides read TGCAGTGCTAGACACCCTGTAAGCTCCTACGAGCAGTACTTC. Protein product: CSARHPVSSYEQYF. The chain links TRBV20-1 to TRBJ2-7; D ambiguous. The germline gives CDR1 DFQATT, CDR2 SNEGSKA (reference sequence). CDR3 length: 14 amino acids. V lost 2 bases to trimming and J lost 0 bases, with 11 bases between them.

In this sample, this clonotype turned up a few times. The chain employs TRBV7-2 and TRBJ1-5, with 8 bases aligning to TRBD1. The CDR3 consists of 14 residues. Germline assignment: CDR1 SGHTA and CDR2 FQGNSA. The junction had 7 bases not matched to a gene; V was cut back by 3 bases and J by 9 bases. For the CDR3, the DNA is TGTGCCAGCAGCTTCCGGGACAGGATGTCGCCCCAGCATTTT. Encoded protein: CASSFRDRMSPQHF.

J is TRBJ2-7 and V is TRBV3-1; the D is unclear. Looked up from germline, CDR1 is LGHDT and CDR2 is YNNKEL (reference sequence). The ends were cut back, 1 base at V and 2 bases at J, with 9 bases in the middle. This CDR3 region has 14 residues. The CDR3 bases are TGTGCCAGCAGCCAAGGTCCCCCCCCCTACGAGCAGTACTTC. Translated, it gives CASSQGPPPYEQYF.

The CDR3 bases are TGCGCCAGCAGCTCCCAGAACGGGGGGAGCAAGTTCTTC. It translates to CASSSQNGGSKFF. V usage is TRBV5-1 and J usage is TRBJ2-1, with 7 bases matching TRBD2. With V trimmed by 3 bases and J by 14 bases, 11 bases remained unmatched. The CDR3 length is 13 residues. Germline-derived CDR1 and CDR2 are SGHRS and YFSETQ.

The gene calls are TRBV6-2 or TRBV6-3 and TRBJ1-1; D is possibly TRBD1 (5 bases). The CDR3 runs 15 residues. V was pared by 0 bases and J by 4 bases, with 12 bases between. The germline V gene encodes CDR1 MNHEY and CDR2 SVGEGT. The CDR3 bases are TGTGCCAGCAGTTACTCTGGCAGGGCCGGCACTGAAGCTTTCTTT. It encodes CASSYSGRAGTEAFF.

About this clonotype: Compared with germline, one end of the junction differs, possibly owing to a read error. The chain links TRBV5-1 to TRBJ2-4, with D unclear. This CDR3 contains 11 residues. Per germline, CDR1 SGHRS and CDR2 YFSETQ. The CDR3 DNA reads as TGCGCCAGCAGCTGGGTGGCGGCGTGGGACTTC. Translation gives CASSWVAAWDF.

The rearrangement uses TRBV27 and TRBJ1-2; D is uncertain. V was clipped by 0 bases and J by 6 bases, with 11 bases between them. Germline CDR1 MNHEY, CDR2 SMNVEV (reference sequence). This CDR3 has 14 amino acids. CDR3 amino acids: CASSLSRRFHGYTF. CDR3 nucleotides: TGTGCCAGCAGTTTATCGAGGAGGTTCCATGGCTACACCTTC.